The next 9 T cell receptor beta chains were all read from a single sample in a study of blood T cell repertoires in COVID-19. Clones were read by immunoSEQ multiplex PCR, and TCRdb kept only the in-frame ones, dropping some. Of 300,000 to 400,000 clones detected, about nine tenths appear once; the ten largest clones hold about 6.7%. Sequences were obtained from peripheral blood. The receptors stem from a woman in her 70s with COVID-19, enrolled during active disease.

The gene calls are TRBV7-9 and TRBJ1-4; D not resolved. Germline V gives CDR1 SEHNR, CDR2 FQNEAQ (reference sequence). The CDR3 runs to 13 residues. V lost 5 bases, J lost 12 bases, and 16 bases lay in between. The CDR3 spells CASSQDSYGELFF. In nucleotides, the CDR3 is TGTGCCAGCAGCCAGGACTCTTACGGGGAACTGTTTTTT.

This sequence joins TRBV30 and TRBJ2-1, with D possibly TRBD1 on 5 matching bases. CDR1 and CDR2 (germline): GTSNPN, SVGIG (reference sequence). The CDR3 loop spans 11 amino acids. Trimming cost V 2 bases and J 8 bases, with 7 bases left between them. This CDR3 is CAWSPRDEQFF. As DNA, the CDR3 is TGTGCCTGGAGTCCCAGGGATGAGCAGTTCTTC.

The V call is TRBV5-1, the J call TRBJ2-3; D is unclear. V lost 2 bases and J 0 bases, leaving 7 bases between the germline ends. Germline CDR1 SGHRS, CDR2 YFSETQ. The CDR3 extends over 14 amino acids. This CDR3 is CASSFSTSTDTQYF. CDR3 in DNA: TGCGCCAGCAGCTTTTCTACTAGCACAGATACGCAGTATTTT. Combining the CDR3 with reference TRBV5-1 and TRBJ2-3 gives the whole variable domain KAGVTQTPRYLIKTRGQQVTLSCSPISGHRSVSWYQQTPGQGLQFLFEYFSETQRNKGNFPGRFSGRQFSNSRSEMNVSTLELGDSALYLCASSFSTSTDTQYFGPGTRLTVL.

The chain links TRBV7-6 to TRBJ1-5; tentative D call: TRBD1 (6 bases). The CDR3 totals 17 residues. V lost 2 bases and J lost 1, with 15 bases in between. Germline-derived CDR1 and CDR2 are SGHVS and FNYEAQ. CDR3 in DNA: TGTGCCAGCAGCTTACGGGCCTTGGGGACAAGCAATCAGCCCCAGCATTTT. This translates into CASSLRALGTSNQPQHF.

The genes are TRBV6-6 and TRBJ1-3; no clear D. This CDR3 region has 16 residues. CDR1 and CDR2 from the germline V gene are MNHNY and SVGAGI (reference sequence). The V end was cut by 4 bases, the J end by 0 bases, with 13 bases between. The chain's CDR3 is CASSSLLMSSGNTIYF. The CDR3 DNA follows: TGTGCCAGCAGTTCATTGTTGATGAGCTCTGGAAACACCATATATTTT.

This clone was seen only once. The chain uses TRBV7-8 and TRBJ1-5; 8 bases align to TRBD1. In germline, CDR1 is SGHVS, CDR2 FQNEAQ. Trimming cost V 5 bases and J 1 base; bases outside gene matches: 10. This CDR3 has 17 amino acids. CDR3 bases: TGTGCCAGCAGCCTCGAGGACAGGGCTATAAGCAATCAGCCCCAGCATTTT. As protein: CASSLEDRAISNQPQHF.

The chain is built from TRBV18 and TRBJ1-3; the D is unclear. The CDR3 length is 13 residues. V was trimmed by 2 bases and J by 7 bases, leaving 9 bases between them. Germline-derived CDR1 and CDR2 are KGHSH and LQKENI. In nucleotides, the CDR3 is TGTGCCAGCTCACCAGGGCCGACCAACACCATATATTTT. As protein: CASSPGPTNTIYF.

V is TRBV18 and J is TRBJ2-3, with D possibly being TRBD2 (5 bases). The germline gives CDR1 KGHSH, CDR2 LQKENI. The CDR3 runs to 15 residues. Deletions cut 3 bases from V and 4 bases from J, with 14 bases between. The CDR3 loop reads CASSPTLLSADTQYF. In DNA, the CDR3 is TGTGCCAGCTCACCTACACTACTTAGCGCAGATACGCAGTATTTT.

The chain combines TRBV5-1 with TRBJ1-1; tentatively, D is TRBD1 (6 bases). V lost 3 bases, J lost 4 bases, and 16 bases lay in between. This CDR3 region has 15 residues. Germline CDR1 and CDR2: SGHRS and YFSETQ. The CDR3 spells CASSSGTGPGTEAFF. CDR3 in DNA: TGCGCCAGCAGCTCTGGAACAGGGCCGGGCACTGAAGCTTTCTTT.